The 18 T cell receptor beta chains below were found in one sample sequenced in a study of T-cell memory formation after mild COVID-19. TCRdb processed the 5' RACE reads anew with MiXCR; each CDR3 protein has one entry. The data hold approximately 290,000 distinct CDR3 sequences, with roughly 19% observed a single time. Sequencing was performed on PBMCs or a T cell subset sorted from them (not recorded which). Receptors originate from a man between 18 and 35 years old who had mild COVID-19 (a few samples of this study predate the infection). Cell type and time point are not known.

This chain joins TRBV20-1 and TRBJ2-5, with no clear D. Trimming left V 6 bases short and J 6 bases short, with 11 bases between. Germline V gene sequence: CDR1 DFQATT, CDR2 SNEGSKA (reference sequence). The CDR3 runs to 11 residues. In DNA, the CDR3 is TGCAGTGCCCCCCCGGCGCAGACCCAGTACTTC. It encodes CSAPPAQTQYF.

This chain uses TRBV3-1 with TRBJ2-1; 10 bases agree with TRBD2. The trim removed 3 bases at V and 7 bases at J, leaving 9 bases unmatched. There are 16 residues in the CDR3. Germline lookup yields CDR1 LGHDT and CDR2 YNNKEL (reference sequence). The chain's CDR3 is CASSQSSGGLGNEQFF. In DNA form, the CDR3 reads TGTGCCAGCAGCCAGTCTAGCGGGGGCCTAGGGAATGAGCAGTTCTTC.

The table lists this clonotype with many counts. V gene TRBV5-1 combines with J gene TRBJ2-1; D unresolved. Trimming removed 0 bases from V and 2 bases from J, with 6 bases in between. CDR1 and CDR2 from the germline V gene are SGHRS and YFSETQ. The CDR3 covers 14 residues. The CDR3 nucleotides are TGCGCCAGCAGCTTGGCGGGCCCCTACAATGAGCAGTTCTTC. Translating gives CASSLAGPYNEQFF.

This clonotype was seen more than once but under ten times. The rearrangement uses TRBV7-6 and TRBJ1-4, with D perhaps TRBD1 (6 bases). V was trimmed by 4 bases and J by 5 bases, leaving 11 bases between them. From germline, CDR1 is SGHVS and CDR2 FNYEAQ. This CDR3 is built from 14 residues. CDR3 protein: CASSSQGLNEKLFF. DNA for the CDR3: TGTGCCAGCAGCTCACAGGGTCTGAATGAAAAACTGTTTTTT.

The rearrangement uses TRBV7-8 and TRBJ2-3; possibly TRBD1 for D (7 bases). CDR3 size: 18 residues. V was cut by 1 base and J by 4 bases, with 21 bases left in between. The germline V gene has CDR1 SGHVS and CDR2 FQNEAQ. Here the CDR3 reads CASSLVVLQGGSADTQYF. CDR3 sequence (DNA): TGTGCCAGCAGCTTAGTCGTCTTGCAGGGGGGTAGTGCAGATACGCAGTATTTT.

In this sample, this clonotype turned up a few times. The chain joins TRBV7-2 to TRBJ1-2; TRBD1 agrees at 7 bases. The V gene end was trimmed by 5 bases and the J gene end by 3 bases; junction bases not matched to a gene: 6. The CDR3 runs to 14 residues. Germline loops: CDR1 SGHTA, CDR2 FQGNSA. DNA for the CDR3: TGTGCCAGCAGCCCCCAAACAGGGGACTATGGCTACACCTTC. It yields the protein CASSPQTGDYGYTF. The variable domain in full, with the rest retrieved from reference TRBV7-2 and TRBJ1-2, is GAGVSQSPSNKVTEKGKDVELRCDPISGHTALYWYRQSLGQGLEFLIYFQGNSAPDKSGLPSDRFSAERTGGSVSTLTIQRTQQEDSAVYLCASSPQTGDYGYTFGSGTRLTVV.

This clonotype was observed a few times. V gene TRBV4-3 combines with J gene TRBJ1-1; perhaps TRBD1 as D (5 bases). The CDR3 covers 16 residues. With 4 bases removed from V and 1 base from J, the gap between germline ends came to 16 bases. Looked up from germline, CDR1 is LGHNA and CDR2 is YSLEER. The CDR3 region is CASSPLGWGSNTEAFF. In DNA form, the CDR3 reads TGCGCCAGCAGCCCCCTGGGGTGGGGGTCGAACACTGAAGCTTTCTTT.

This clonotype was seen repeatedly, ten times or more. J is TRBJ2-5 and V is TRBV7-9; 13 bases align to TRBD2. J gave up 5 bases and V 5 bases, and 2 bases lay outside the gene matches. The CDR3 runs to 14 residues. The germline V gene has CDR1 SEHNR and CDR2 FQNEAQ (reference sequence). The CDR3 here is CASSRTSGGETQYF. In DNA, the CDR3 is TGTGCCAGCAGCCGGACTAGCGGGGGTGAGACCCAGTACTTC. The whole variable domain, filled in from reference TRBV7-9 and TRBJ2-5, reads DTGVSQNPRHKITKRGQNVTFRCDPISEHNRLYWYRQTLGQGPEFLTYFQNEAQLEKSRLLSDRFSAERPKGSFSTLEIQRTEQGDSAMYLCASSRTSGGETQYFGPGTRLLVL.

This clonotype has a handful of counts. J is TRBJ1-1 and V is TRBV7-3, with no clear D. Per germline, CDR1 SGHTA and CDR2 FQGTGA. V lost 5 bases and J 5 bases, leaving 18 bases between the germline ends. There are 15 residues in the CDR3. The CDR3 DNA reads TGTGCCAGCAGCCCCTCTTACGGGGAGAAGACTGAAGCTTTCTTT. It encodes CASSPSYGEKTEAFF.

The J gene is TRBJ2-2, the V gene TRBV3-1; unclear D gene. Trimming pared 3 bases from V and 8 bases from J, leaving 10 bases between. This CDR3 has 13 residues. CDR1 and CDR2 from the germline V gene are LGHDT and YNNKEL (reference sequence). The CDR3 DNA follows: TGTGCCAGCAGCCACAACGTTAGGGGGGAGCTGTTTTTT. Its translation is CASSHNVRGELFF. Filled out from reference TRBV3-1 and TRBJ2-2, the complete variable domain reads DTAVSQTPKYLVTQMGNDKSIKCEQNLGHDTMYWYKQDSKKFLKIMFSYNNKELIINETVPNRFSPKSPDKAHLNLHINSLELGDSAVYFCASSHNVRGELFFGEGSRLTVL.

In DNA form, the CDR3 reads TGTGCCAGCAGCTTAGTTACTTCAGTACAAGAGACCCAGTACTTC. This codes for CASSLVTSVQETQYF. V is TRBV7-9 and J is TRBJ2-5; D remains ambiguous. The CDR3 has 15 residues. Germline CDR1 is SEHNR and CDR2 is FQNEAQ (reference sequence). V was clipped by 1 base and J by 2 bases, with 11 bases between them.

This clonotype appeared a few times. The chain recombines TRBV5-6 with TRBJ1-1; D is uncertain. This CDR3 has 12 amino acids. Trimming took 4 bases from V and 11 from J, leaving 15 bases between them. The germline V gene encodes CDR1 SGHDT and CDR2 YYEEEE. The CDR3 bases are TGTGCCAGCAGCCTTTGGGGTGGGGTCGCTTTCTTT. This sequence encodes CASSLWGGVAFF.

CDR3 region: CASSYLAGGLNEQFF. As DNA, the CDR3 is TGTGCCAGCAGTTACCTAGCGGGGGGCCTCAATGAGCAGTTCTTC. This rearrangement joins TRBV12-3 or TRBV12-4 to TRBJ2-1, with 11 bases that match TRBD2. CDR3 size: 15 residues. V shed 4 bases and J 6 bases; nucleotides not matched to a gene: 5.

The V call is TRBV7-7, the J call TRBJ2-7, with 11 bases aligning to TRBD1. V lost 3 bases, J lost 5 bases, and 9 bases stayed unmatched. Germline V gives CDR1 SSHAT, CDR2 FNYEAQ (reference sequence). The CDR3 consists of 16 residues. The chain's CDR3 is CASSLGTGGFADEQYF. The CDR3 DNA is TGTGCCAGCAGCTTGGGGACAGGGGGTTTTGCCGACGAGCAGTACTTC. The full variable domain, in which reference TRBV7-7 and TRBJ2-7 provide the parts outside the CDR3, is GAGVSQSPRYKVTKRGQDVTLRCDPISSHATLYWYQQALGQGPEFLTYFNYEAQPDKSGLPSDRFSAERPEGSISTLTIQRTEQRDSAMYRCASSLGTGGFADEQYFGPGTRLTVT.

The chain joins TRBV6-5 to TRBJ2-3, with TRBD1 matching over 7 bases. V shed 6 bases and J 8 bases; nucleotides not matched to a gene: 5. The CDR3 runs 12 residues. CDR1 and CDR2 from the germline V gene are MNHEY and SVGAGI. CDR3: CASSNRGLTQYF. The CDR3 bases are TGTGCCAGCAGCAACAGGGGTCTTACGCAGTATTTT.

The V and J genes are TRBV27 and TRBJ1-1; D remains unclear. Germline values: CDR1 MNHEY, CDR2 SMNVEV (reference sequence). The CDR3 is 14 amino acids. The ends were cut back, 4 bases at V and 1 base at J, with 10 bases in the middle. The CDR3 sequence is CASSSPMRNTEAFF. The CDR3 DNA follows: TGTGCCAGCAGTTCTCCTATGCGGAACACTGAAGCTTTCTTT.

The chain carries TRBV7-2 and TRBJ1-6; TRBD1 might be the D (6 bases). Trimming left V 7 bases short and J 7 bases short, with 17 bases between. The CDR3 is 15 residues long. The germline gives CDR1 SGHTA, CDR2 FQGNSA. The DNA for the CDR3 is TGTGCCAGCACCGGGGGCAGGGCACTAAATTCACCCCTCCACTTT. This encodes CASTGGRALNSPLHF.

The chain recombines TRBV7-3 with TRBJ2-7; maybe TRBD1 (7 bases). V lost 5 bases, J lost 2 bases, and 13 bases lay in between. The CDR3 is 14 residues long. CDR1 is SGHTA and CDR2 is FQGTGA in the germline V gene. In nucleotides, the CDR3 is TGTGCCAGCAGCCCCAGCAGGGGGGCCTACGAGCAGTACTTC. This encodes CASSPSRGAYEQYF.